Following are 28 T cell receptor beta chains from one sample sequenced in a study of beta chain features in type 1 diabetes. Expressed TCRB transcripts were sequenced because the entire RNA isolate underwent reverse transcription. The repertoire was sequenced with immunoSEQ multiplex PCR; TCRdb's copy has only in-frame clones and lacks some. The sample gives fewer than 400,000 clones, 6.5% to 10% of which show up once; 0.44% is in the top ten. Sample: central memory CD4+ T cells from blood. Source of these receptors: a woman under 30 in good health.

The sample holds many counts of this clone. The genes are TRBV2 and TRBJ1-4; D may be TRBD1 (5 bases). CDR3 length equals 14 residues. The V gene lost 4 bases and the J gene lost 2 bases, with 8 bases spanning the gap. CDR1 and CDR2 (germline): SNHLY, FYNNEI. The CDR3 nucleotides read TGTGCCAGCAGTGCGCCAGGGACTAATGAAAAACTGTTTTTT. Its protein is CASSAPGTNEKLFF.

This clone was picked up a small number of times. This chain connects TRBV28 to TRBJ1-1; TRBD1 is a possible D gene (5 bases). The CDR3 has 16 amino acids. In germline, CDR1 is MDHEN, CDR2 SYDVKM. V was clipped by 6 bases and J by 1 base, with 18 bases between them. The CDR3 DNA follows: TGTGCCAGCAGCACGCCCGGGGCGAACAGGAACACTGAAGCTTTCTTT. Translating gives CASSTPGANRNTEAFF.

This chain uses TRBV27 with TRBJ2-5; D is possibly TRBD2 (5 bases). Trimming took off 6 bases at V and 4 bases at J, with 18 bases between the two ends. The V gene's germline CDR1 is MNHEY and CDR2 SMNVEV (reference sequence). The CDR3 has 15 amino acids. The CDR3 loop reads CASSPRTGGPETQYF. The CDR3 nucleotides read TGTGCCAGCAGCCCACGGACCGGAGGCCCAGAGACCCAGTACTTC.

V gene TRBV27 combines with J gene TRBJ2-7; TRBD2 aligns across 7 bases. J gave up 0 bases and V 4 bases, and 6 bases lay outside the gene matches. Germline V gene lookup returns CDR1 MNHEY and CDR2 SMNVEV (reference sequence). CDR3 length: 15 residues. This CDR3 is CASSSLAGSSYEQYF. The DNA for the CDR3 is TGTGCCAGCAGTTCGTTAGCGGGCTCCTCCTACGAGCAGTACTTC.

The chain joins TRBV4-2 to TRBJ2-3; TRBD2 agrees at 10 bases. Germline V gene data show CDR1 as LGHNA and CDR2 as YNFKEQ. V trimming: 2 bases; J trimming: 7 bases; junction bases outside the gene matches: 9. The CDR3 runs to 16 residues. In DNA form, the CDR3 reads TGTGCCAGCAGCCAATCAAGCGGGAGGGCCACCAATACGCAGTATTTT. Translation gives CASSQSSGRATNTQYF.

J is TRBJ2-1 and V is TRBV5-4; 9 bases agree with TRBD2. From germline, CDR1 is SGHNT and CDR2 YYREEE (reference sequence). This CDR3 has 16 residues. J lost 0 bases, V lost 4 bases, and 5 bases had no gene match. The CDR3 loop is CASSLGLASSYNEQFF. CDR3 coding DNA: TGTGCCAGCAGCCTAGGACTAGCGAGCTCCTACAATGAGCAGTTCTTC.

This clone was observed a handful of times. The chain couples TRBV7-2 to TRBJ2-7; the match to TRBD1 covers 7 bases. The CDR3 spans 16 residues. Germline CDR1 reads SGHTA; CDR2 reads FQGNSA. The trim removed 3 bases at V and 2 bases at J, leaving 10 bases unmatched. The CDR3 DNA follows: TGTGCCAGCAGCTTTGTTGGAACAGGGGCGACCTACGAGCAGTACTTC. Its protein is CASSFVGTGATYEQYF.

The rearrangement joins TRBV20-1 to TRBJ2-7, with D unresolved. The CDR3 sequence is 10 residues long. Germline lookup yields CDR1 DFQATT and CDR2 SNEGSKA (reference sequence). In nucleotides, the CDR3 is TGCAGCGCCGCCTTCGTCGAGCAGTACTTC. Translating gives CSAAFVEQYF.

DNA for the CDR3: TGTGCCAGCAGCCCTCGGGGGGTCGGGAGCTACGAGCAGTACTTC. It is translated as CASSPRGVGSYEQYF. The rearrangement joins TRBV27 to TRBJ2-5, with 7 nucleotides matching TRBD2. Gene TRBJ2-7 matches the end of the DNA better, so the J call may be wrong. The CDR3 has 15 residues. Per the germline V gene, CDR1 is MNHEY and CDR2 is SMNVEV (reference sequence).

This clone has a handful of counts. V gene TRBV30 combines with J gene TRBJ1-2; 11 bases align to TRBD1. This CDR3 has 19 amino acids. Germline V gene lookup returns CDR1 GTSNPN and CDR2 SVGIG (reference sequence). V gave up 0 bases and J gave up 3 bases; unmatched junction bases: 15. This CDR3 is CAWSVLLWTGGADYYGYTF. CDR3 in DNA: TGTGCCTGGAGTGTACTGCTGTGGACAGGGGGCGCGGATTACTATGGCTACACCTTC.

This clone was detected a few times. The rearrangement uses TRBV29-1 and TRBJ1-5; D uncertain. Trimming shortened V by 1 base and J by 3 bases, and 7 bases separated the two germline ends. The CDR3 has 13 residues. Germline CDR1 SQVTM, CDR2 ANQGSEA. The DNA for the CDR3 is TGCAGCGTTGAAGTACAGAACAATCAGCCCCAGCATTTT. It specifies CSVEVQNNQPQHF.

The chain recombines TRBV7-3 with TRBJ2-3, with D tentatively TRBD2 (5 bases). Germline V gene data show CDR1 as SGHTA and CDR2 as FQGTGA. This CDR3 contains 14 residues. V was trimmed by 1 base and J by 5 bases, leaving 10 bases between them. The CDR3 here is CASSLIAIVDTQYF. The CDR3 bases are TGTGCCAGCAGCTTAATAGCGATTGTAGATACGCAGTATTTT.

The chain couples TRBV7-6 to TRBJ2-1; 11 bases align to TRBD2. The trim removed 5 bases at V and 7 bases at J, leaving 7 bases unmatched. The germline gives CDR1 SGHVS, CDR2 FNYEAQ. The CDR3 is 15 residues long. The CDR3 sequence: CASSLSGRVSNEQFF. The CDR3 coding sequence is TGTGCCAGCAGCCTTAGCGGGAGGGTATCGAATGAGCAGTTCTTC. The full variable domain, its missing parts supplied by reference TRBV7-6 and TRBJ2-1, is GAGVSQSPRYKVTKRGQDVALRCDPISGHVSLYWYRQALGQGPEFLTYFNYEAQQDKSGLPNDRFSAERPEGSISTLTIQRTEQRDSAMYRCASSLSGRVSNEQFFGPGTRLTVL.

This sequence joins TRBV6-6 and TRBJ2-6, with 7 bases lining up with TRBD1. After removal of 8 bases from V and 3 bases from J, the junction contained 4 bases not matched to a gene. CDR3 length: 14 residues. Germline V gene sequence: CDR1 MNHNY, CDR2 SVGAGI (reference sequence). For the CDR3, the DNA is TGTGCCAGCTCGACAGGGAATGGGGCCAACGTCCTGACTTTC. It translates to CASSTGNGANVLTF.

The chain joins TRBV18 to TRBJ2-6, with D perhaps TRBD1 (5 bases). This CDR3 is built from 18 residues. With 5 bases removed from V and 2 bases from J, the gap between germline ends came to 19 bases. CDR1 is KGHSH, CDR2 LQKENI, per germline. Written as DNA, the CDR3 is TGTGCCAGCTCAGGAACCCAGGGTGAGCAAACTGGGGCCAACGTCCTGACTTTC. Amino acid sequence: CASSGTQGEQTGANVLTF.

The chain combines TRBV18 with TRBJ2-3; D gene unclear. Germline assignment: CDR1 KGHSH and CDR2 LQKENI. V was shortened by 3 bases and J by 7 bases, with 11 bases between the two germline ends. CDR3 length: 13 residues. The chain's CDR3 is CASSPRNGNTQYF. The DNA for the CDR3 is TGTGCCAGCTCACCCCGGAATGGAAATACGCAGTATTTT.

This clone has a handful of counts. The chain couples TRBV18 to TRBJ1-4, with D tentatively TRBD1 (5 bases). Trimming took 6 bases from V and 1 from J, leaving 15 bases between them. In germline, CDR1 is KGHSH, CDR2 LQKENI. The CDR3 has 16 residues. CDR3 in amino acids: CASSKTATGTNEKLFF. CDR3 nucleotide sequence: TGTGCCAGCTCTAAGACAGCAACGGGAACTAATGAAAAACTGTTTTTT. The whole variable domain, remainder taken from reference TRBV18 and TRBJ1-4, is NAGVMQNPRHLVRRRGQEARLRCSPMKGHSHVYWYRQLPEEGLKFMVYLQKENIIDESGMPKERFSAEFPKEGPSILRIQQVVRGDSAAYFCASSKTATGTNEKLFFGSGTQLSVL.

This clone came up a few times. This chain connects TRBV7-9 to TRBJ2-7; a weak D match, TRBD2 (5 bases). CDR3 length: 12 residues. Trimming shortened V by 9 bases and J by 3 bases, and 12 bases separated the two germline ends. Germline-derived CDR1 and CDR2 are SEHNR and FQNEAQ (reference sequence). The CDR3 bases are TGTGCCAGTACGGACGGGATCTACGAGCAGTACTTC. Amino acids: CASTDGIYEQYF.

This CDR3 is CASSSRQGFHEQYF. In DNA form, the CDR3 reads TGTGCCAGCAGTTCGAGACAGGGGTTCCACGAGCAGTACTTC. V gene TRBV27 combines with J gene TRBJ2-7; 8 bases agree with TRBD1. Germline-derived CDR1 and CDR2 are MNHEY and SMNVEV (reference sequence). The CDR3 has 14 residues. With 4 bases clipped from V and 5 bases from J, the junction kept 7 bases outside the gene matches.

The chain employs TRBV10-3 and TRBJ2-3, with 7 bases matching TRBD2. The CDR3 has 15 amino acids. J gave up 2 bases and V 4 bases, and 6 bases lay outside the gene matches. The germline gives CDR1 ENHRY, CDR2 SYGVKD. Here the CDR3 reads CAISGGGLPTDTQYF. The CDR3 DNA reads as TGTGCCATCAGTGGTGGGGGACTACCCACAGATACGCAGTATTTT.

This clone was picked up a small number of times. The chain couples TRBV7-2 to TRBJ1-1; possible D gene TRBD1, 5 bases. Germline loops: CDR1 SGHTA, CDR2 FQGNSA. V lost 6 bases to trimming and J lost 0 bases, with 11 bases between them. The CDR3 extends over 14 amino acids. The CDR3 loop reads CASRSGNLNTEAFF. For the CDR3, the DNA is TGTGCCAGCAGGTCAGGGAATTTGAACACTGAAGCTTTCTTT.

The CDR3 DNA reads as TGCGCCAGCAGCCCGATGGGAGCCCGCACTGGGGCCAACGTCCTGACTTTC. Encoded protein: CASSPMGARTGANVLTF. The chain carries TRBV4-1 and TRBJ2-6, with D tentatively TRBD2 (5 bases). V was trimmed by 4 bases and J by 2 bases, leaving 15 bases between them. This CDR3 comprises 17 residues. Germline V gives CDR1 MGHRA, CDR2 YSYEKL.

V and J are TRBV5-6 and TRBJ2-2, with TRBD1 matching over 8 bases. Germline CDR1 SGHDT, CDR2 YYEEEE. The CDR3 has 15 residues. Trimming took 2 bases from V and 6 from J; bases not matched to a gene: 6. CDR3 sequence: CASSFETGVPGELFF. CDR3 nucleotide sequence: TGTGCCAGCAGCTTTGAGACAGGGGTACCCGGGGAGCTGTTTTTT.

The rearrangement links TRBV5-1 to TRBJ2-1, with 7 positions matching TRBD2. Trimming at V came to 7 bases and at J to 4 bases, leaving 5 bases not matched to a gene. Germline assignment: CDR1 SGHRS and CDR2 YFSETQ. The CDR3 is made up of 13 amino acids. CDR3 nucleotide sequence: TGCGCCAGCCAAGCGGGACCATACAATGAGCAGTTCTTC. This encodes CASQAGPYNEQFF.

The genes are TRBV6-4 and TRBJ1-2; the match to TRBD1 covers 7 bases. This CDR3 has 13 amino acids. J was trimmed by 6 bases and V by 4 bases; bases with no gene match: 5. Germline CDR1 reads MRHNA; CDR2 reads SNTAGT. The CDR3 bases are TGTGCCAGCAGTGGCAGGGGGTGGCATGGCTACACCTTC. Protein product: CASSGRGWHGYTF.

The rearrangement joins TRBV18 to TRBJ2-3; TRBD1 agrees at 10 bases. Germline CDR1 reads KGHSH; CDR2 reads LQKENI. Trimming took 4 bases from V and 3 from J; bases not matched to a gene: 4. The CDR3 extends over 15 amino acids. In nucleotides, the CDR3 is TGTGCCAGCTCACGGGACAGGGGAGTAACAGATACGCAGTATTTT. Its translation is CASSRDRGVTDTQYF. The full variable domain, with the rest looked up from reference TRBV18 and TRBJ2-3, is NAGVMQNPRHLVRRRGQEARLRCSPMKGHSHVYWYRQLPEEGLKFMVYLQKENIIDESGMPKERFSAEFPKEGPSILRIQQVVRGDSAAYFCASSRDRGVTDTQYFGPGTRLTVL.

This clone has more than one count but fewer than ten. The DNA of the CDR3 is TGTGCCAGCAGCTTAGCCCTAGGACAGACTGAAGCTTTCTTT. Its translation is CASSLALGQTEAFF. The chain has TRBV7-8 and TRBJ1-1, with a weak D call TRBD1 (6 bases). The V gene's germline CDR1 is SGHVS and CDR2 FQNEAQ. CDR3 length: 14 amino acids. The V end was cut by 0 bases, the J end by 5 bases, with 10 bases between. Supplemented by reference TRBV7-8 and TRBJ1-1, the full variable domain reads GAGVSQSPRYKVAKRGQDVALRCDPISGHVSLFWYQQALGQGPEFLTYFQNEAQLDKSGLPSDRFFAERPEGSVSTLKIQRTQQEDSAVYLCASSLALGQTEAFFGQGTRLTVV.

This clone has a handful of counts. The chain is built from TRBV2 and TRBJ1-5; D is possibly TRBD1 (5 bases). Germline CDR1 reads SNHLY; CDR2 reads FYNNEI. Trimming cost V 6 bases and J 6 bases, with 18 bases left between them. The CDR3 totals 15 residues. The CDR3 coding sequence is TGTGCCAGCAGCCAAGTTTTAGGGGCCGGTCAGCCCCAGCATTTT. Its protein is CASSQVLGAGQPQHF.